A selection of T cell receptor beta chains follows, all from one sample in a study of CD8 T cells in Susac syndrome. In TCRdb, the immunoSEQ multiplex PCR reads were re-called with MiXCR into one record per CDR3 protein. The top ten clones hold 0.09% to 0.1% of a sample with approximately 190,000 distinct CDR3 sequences, approximately 96% of them seen once. The sample was CD4+ T cells from PBMCs. The receptors shown here come from a human donor with Susac syndrome. The CDR3 runs from the conserved cysteine through the conserved F or W. A D gene is named only where the DNA matches it firmly.

>TRBD2|TRBJ2-1|16|TRBV5-1
TGCGCCAGCAGCTTCGTCCGCGGGGGGAATTACAATGAGCAGTTCTTC
CASSFVRGGNYNEQFF
>-|TRBJ1-1|16|TRBV7-3
TGTGCCAGCAGCTTAACTGGAGGCTTTAGCCACACTGAAGCTTTCTTT
CASSLTGGFSHTEAFF
>-|TRBJ1-1|14|TRBV19
TGTGCCAGTAGTATGGGCAAGCATAGGGTTGAAGCTTTCTTT
CASSMGKHRVEAFF
>-|TRBJ2-1|13|TRBV9
TGTGCCAGCAGCGTAGAGAGAGGGACTGGGCAGTTCTTC
CASSVERGTGQFF
>TRBD1|TRBJ2-7|16|TRBV12-3/TRBV12-4
TGTGCCAGCAGTTTAGAAGGAGGGACAGGGGTGAGCGAGCAGTACTTC
CASSLEGGTGVSEQYF
>-|TRBJ2-3|13|TRBV11-2
TGTGCCAGCAGCTTAGCGGGGGGCAATATACAGTATTTT
CASSLAGGNIQYF
>-|TRBJ1-1|14|TRBV11-2
TGTGCCAGCAGCTTATCCCAGGGCTTAACTGAAGCTTTCTTT
CASSLSQGLTEAFF
>-|TRBJ2-4|16|TRBV4-1
TGCGCCAGCAGCCAAGTTGGAAAGGCACGGTCTGGCATTCAGTACTTC
CASSQVGKARSGIQYF
>-|TRBJ1-5|14|TRBV2
TGTGCCAGCAGTTTCCTGGGTTTAGTTCAGCCCCAGCATTTT
CASSFLGLVQPQHF
>TRBD2|TRBJ2-1|14|TRBV14
TGTGCCAGCAGCCGGGCGAGCGGGGGGTATGAGCAGTTCTTC
CASSRASGGYEQFF
>-|TRBJ1-2|13|TRBV12-3/TRBV12-4
TGTGCCAGCAGACGGGGACCTTATAGAGGCTACACCTTC
CASRRGPYRGYTF
>-|TRBJ2-2|16|TRBV12-3/TRBV12-4
TGTGCCAGCAGTACTCTCACCGGGGCCTACACCGGGGAGCTGTTTTTT
CASSTLTGAYTGELFF
>TRBD1|TRBJ2-5|13|TRBV10-3
TGTGCCATCCAAGGACAGGGACAAGAGACCCAGTACTTC
CAIQGQGQETQYF
>-|TRBJ1-1|9|TRBV20-1
TGCAGTGCAGGGCAGCGCGCTTTCTTT
CSAGQRAFF
>-|TRBJ2-5|14|TRBV9
TGTGCCAGCAGCGTAGATCCTCGGGGGGAGACCCAGTACTTC
CASSVDPRGETQYF
>TRBD1|TRBJ1-2|17|TRBV4-3
TGCGCCAGCAGCCACTCTACACCGGGACAGGGGCACTATGGCTACACCTTC
CASSHSTPGQGHYGYTF
>-|TRBJ2-5|13|TRBV30
TGTGCCTGGAGTGTTATAGTACAAGAGACCCAGTACTTC
CAWSVIVQETQYF
>-|TRBJ2-6|17|TRBV12-3/TRBV12-4
TGTGCCAGCAGTTTACAGGTCTCGAACTCTGGGGCCAACGTCCTGACTTTC
CASSLQVSNSGANVLTF